Below, 25 T cell receptor beta chains from the same sample are listed, as sequenced in a study of T cells in Graves' hyperthyroidism and ophthalmopathy. From RNA transcripts, TCR beta CDR3 regions were amplified. Carried out on the TCR CDR3, a first-round RT-PCR used the HTBI primer set. TCRdb recomputed calls from the multiplex PCR reads with MiXCR, one row per CDR3 protein. The repertoire holds over 450,000 distinct CDR3 sequences, around an eighth seen once, with less than 20% in the top ten. The sample taken for sequencing was blood. All receptors derive from a woman between 18 and 29 years old with Graves' hyperthyroidism.

This clonotype was counted between two and nine times. One junction end does not reproduce the germline sequence, and a read error may be involved. V gene TRBV19 combines with J gene TRBJ1-1; D is possibly TRBD1 (6 bases). The CDR3 sequence is 14 residues long. Germline V CDR1 and CDR2: LNHDA, SQIVND (reference sequence). CDR3 in amino acids: CAGSIKAWTAEAFF. The CDR3 DNA follows: TGTGCCGGTAGTATAAAAGCATGGACAGCTGAAGCTTTCTTT. Variable domain in full (rest from reference TRBV19 and TRBJ1-1): DGGITQSPKYLFRKEGQNVTLSCEQNLNHDAMYWYRQDPGQGLRLIYYSQIVNDFQKGDIAEGYSVSREKKESFPLTVTSAQKNPTAFYLCAGSIKAWTAEAFFGQGTRLTVV.

Ten or more counts support this clonotype. V is TRBV2 and J is TRBJ2-1, with 11 nucleotides matching TRBD2. Germline V lookup: CDR1 SNHLY, CDR2 FYNNEI. There are 13 residues in the CDR3. V dropped 4 bases and J dropped 10; count of bases not matched to a gene: 3. This CDR3 reads CASSGIAGGEQFF. The CDR3 DNA is TGTGCCAGCAGTGGGATAGCGGGAGGGGAGCAGTTCTTC.

This clonotype has a handful of counts. The chain uses TRBV25-1 and TRBJ2-1; 8 bases agree with TRBD1. With V trimmed by 4 bases and J by 12 bases, 2 bases remained unmatched. The V gene's germline CDR1 is MGHDK and CDR2 SYGVNS. This CDR3 has 11 amino acids. The DNA for the CDR3 is TGTGCCAGCAGTGCTGGGACAGGGCAGTTCTTC. Translating gives CASSAGTGQFF.

This clonotype has a count of ten or more. This rearrangement joins TRBV7-3 to TRBJ1-5; no clear D gene. CDR1 is SGHTA, CDR2 FQGTGA, per germline. The CDR3 has 13 amino acids. Trimming took off 0 bases at V and 7 bases at J, with 7 bases between the two ends. The CDR3 reads CASSLTVGQPQHF. The CDR3 DNA reads TGTGCCAGCAGCTTAACGGTGGGGCAGCCCCAGCATTTT.

This clonotype occurred many times. This sequence joins TRBV19 and TRBJ1-2; D not certain. CDR3 size: 13 residues. The germline V gene encodes CDR1 LNHDA and CDR2 SQIVND (reference sequence). The V end was cut by 6 bases, the J end by 1 base, with 9 bases between. CDR3 bases: TGTGCCAGTAGGGAAGACCTTAACTATGGCTACACCTTC. The encoded protein is CASREDLNYGYTF.

Note on this clonotype: An end of the junction differs from the germline gene, which may be a read error. This chain links TRBV12-3 or TRBV12-4 with TRBJ2-2; 11 bases line up with TRBD2. The CDR3 is 14 residues long. The CDR3 region has the DNA TGTGCCAGCAGACTAGCGGGAGTAACCGGGGGGCTGTTTTTT. Protein sequence: CASRLAGVTGGLFF.

In this sample, this clonotype turned up many times. V is TRBV19 and J is TRBJ2-1, with D perhaps TRBD1 or TRBD2 (6 bases each). Trimming cost V 6 bases and J 1 base, with 13 bases left between them. Germline V gene data show CDR1 as LNHDA and CDR2 as SQIVND (reference sequence). The CDR3 covers 15 residues. CDR3 in DNA: TGTGCCAGTAGGAGAGGGGGGCCATCCTACAATGAGCAGTTCTTC. It yields the protein CASRRGGPSYNEQFF. Filled out from reference TRBV19 and TRBJ2-1, the complete variable domain reads DGGITQSPKYLFRKEGQNVTLSCEQNLNHDAMYWYRQDPGQGLRLIYYSQIVNDFQKGDIAEGYSVSREKKESFPLTVTSAQKNPTAFYLCASRRGGPSYNEQFFGPGTRLTVL.

This clonotype was seen repeatedly, ten times or more. The chain joins TRBV11-2 to TRBJ2-4; 8 nucleotides align to TRBD2. Trimming at V came to 3 bases and at J to 4 bases, leaving 11 bases not matched to a gene. Germline V gene sequence: CDR1 SGHAT, CDR2 FQNNGV. The CDR3 runs to 17 residues. The CDR3 nucleotides read TGTGCCAGCAGCTTGACCCAACCGGGACTAGTGAAAAACATTCAGTACTTC. Translated: CASSLTQPGLVKNIQYF. Supplemented by reference TRBV11-2 and TRBJ2-4, the full variable domain reads EAGVAQSPRYKIIEKRQSVAFWCNPISGHATLYWYQQILGQGPKLLIQFQNNGVVDDSQLPKDRFSAERLKGVDSTLKIQPAKLEDSAVYLCASSLTQPGLVKNIQYFGAGTRLSVL.

The chain employs TRBV20-1 and TRBJ2-7; TRBD2 agrees at 14 bases. V lost 6 bases, J lost 0 bases, and 7 bases stayed unmatched. The CDR3 is 16 amino acids. Germline CDR1 reads DFQATT; CDR2 reads SNEGSKA (reference sequence). The CDR3, as DNA: TGCAGTGCCACAACTGGGACTAGCGGGAGCTCCTACGAGCAGTACTTC. Translated: CSATTGTSGSSYEQYF.

V gene TRBV6-1 combines with J gene TRBJ2-7; the D is unclear. V lost 1 base and J 2 bases, leaving 9 bases between the germline ends. The CDR3 runs to 14 residues. Germline loops: CDR1 MNHNS, CDR2 SASEGT. The DNA of the CDR3 is TGTGCCAGCAGTGAAGGCTACACAGCCTACGAGCAGTACGTC. Translation gives CASSEGYTAYEQYV.

V is TRBV19 and J is TRBJ1-2; 11 bases are a match to TRBD1. This CDR3 has 16 amino acids. In germline, CDR1 is LNHDA, CDR2 SQIVND (reference sequence). Germline trimming cut 10 bases from V and 7 bases from J; bases unmatched to any gene: 17. The CDR3 DNA is TGTGCCATCACCGCTAACCCCGGGACAGGGGGACGTGGCTACACCTTC. Amino acid sequence: CAITANPGTGGRGYTF.

At least ten counts were recorded for this clonotype. The V gene is TRBV6-1, the J gene TRBJ2-3, with TRBD2 as a possible D gene (5 bases). The germline CDR1 and CDR2 sequences are MNHNS and SASEGT. V lost 5 bases, J lost 2 bases, and 11 bases lay in between. This CDR3 is built from 14 residues. This chain's CDR3 is CASSFDYYTDTQYF. The CDR3 DNA reads TGTGCCAGCAGTTTCGACTACTACACAGATACGCAGTATTTT.

This clonotype appeared many times. The genes are TRBV6-1 and TRBJ1-2; tentative D call: TRBD1 (6 bases). Looked up from germline, CDR1 is MNHNS and CDR2 is SASEGT. The V gene lost 5 bases and the J gene lost 3 bases, with 22 bases spanning the gap. This CDR3 spans 17 amino acids. CDR3 in DNA: TGTGCCAGCAGTCCGTCGTTCGGGGGGGCGCATGACTATGGCTACACCTTC. It translates to CASSPSFGGAHDYGYTF.

The rearrangement links TRBV6-1 to TRBJ2-1; D is undetermined. The CDR3 is 14 residues long. Trimming took 6 bases from V and 5 from J, leaving 14 bases between them. Looked up from germline, CDR1 is MNHNS and CDR2 is SASEGT. CDR3 sequence reads: CASSSSVANNEQFF. In DNA form, the CDR3 reads TGTGCCAGCAGCAGTAGTGTGGCTAACAATGAGCAGTTCTTC.

This clonotype was picked up a small number of times. V is TRBV7-8 and J is TRBJ2-7; D possibly corresponds to TRBD1 (6 bases). Looked up from germline, CDR1 is SGHVS and CDR2 is FQNEAQ. The CDR3 extends over 16 amino acids. Trimming stripped 1 base from V and 0 bases from J, with 13 bases between. CDR3 region: CASSLGSGASSYEQYV. The CDR3 DNA is TGTGCCAGCAGCTTAGGTTCAGGGGCCAGCTCCTACGAGCAGTACGTC.

The chain recombines TRBV7-6 with TRBJ2-1; weak D call: TRBD1 (6 bases). Germline V CDR1 and CDR2: SGHVS, FNYEAQ. The CDR3 consists of 14 residues. Trimming pared 5 bases from V and 5 bases from J, leaving 13 bases between. CDR3 loop: CASSPQGSHNEQFF. CDR3 nucleotide sequence: TGTGCCAGCAGCCCCCAGGGGTCCCACAATGAGCAGTTCTTC.

This clonotype was observed many times. This chain connects TRBV18 to TRBJ1-1; TRBD1 aligns across 9 bases. Germline CDR1 and CDR2: KGHSH and LQKENI. Unmatched junction bases numbered 10, after V lost 0 bases and J lost 11 bases. The CDR3 is made up of 15 amino acids. The CDR3 nucleotides are TGTGCCAGCTCACCACCCAAATGGACAGGGGCCGATGCTTTCTTT. It specifies CASSPPKWTGADAFF.

This clonotype was recorded at least ten times. V usage is TRBV3-1 and J usage is TRBJ2-7, with 8 bases that match TRBD2. The junction had 5 bases not matched to a gene; V was cut back by 3 bases and J by 7 bases. CDR1 is LGHDT, CDR2 YNNKEL, per germline (reference sequence). This CDR3 has 13 amino acids. The CDR3, as DNA: TGTGCCAGCAGCCAGAGCGGGGGTATGGAGCAGTACTTC. Its translation: CASSQSGGMEQYF.

The J gene is TRBJ1-3, the V gene TRBV20-1, with D uncertain. The length of the CDR3 is 14 residues. CDR1 and CDR2 (germline): DFQATT, SNEGSKA (reference sequence). V was pared by 3 bases and J by 0 bases, with 9 bases between. CDR3 protein: CSASWSGSGNTIYF. The CDR3 nucleotides are TGCAGTGCTAGTTGGTCAGGCTCTGGAAACACCATATATTTT.

This clonotype was found a few times. CDR3 bases: TGTGCCTGGAGTGCCGGGTTACGCACTGAAGCTTTCTTT. This encodes CAWSAGLRTEAFF. The V gene is TRBV30, the J gene TRBJ1-1; D gene uncertain. The germline V gene encodes CDR1 GTSNPN and CDR2 SVGIG (reference sequence). The CDR3 is 13 residues long. The germline V and J ends were trimmed by 1 base and 4 bases, with 10 bases remaining between them.

This clonotype was found many times. This chain joins TRBV27 and TRBJ2-1; D might be TRBD1 or TRBD2, each matching 5 bases. CDR1 is MNHEY and CDR2 is SMNVEV in the germline V gene (reference sequence). This CDR3 is 18 amino acids long. V was clipped by 0 bases and J by 4 bases, with 19 bases between them. CDR3 sequence (DNA): TGTGCCAGCAGTTTATCGGGCCCCACGAGGGGAGTTTACAATGAGCAGTTCTTC. Its translation: CASSLSGPTRGVYNEQFF.

This clonotype appeared a few times. The rearrangement joins TRBV7-9 to TRBJ1-4; possible D gene TRBD1, 5 bases. Germline V CDR1 and CDR2: SEHNR, FQNEAQ (reference sequence). The CDR3 consists of 16 residues. V lost 2 bases to trimming and J lost 3 bases, with 13 bases between them. CDR3 residues: CASSLKSGGPNEKLFF. The CDR3 nucleotides are TGTGCCAGCAGCTTAAAATCGGGGGGACCTAATGAAAAACTGTTTTTT. Filled out from reference TRBV7-9 and TRBJ1-4, the complete variable domain reads DTGVSQNPRHKITKRGQNVTFRCDPISEHNRLYWYRQTLGQGPEFLTYFQNEAQLEKSRLLSDRFSAERPKGSFSTLEIQRTEQGDSAMYLCASSLKSGGPNEKLFFGSGTQLSVL.

This clonotype was detected many times. This chain connects TRBV30 to TRBJ2-5; 7 nucleotides match TRBD2. CDR3 size: 12 residues. J was trimmed by 6 bases and V by 1 base; bases with no gene match: 2. Per the germline V gene, CDR1 is GTSNPN and CDR2 is SVGIG (reference sequence). Here the CDR3 DNA reads TGTGCCTGGAGTGGGGGGGGGAAGACCCAGTACTTC. Translating gives CAWSGGGKTQYF.

This clonotype was detected ten times or more. The rearrangement uses TRBV11-2 and TRBJ2-1; D not resolved. Trimming took 7 bases from V and 0 from J, leaving 13 bases between them. Germline values: CDR1 SGHAT, CDR2 FQNNGV. The CDR3 runs 15 residues. The CDR3 region is CASTRRSSSYNEQFF. The CDR3 bases are TGTGCCAGCACCCGCCGCAGCAGCTCCTACAATGAGCAGTTCTTC.

Ten or more counts support this clonotype. This chain joins TRBV20-1 and TRBJ2-1; TRBD2 matches 8 bases. The length of the CDR3 is 11 residues. With 6 bases clipped from V and 8 bases from J, the junction kept 3 bases outside the gene matches. The germline gives CDR1 DFQATT, CDR2 SNEGSKA (reference sequence). CDR3 DNA: TGCAGTGCAAACGGGGGGGATGAGCAGTTCTTC. It is translated as CSANGGDEQFF.